This T cell receptor (beta chain) derives from a study of blood T cell repertoires in COVID-19. The wider study: The study drew acute and convalescent COVID-19 samples from the United States, Italy and Spain. Sources were T cells, B-cell-depleted T cells, or PBMCs; the material itself was cDNA or gDNA.

The CDR3 runs to 13 residues. Germline values: CDR1 LGHDT, CDR2 YNNKEL (reference sequence). Trimming cost V 3 bases and J 0 bases, with 3 bases left between them. This table comes from immunoSEQ multiplex PCR, and its TCRdb copy is limited to in-frame clones, with some not included. The sample gives some 160,000 clones, around 82% of which show up once; around 4.4% is in the top ten. This sequence originates from a man in his fifties or sixties with acute or convalescent COVID-19. The sequencing sample was made of peripheral blood. The gene calls are TRBV3-1 (or the pseudogene TRBV3-2) and TRBJ2-1; D remains ambiguous. The CDR3 reads CASSQSSYNEQFF. DNA for the CDR3: TGTGCCAGCAGCCAGAGCTCCTACAATGAGCAGTTCTTC.